Each of the 32 T cell receptor beta chains below was sequenced from the same sample in a study of T-cell reconstitution after alpha-beta-depleted transplantation in children. The library targeted TCRbeta and was prepared with unique molecular identifiers. TCRdb called the PCR reads again in MiXCR, with one record for every CDR3 protein. The sample lists 200,000 or so distinct CDR3 sequences, about 7% occurring once. The sample consisted of PBMCs, taken before TCRalphabeta/CD19-depleted stem cell transplant. The origin of the receptors is a boy between 2 and 10 years old with acute lymphoblastic leukemia, due to receive a stem cell transplant.

This clonotype showed up many times. The genes are TRBV11-2 and TRBJ2-2, with unresolved D. The CDR3 covers 12 residues. Germline CDR1 reads SGHAT; CDR2 reads FQNNGV. V lost 6 bases and J lost 7, with 9 bases in between. Here the CDR3 reads CASRKVGGELFF. The CDR3 DNA follows: TGTGCCAGCAGGAAGGTGGGCGGGGAGCTGTTTTTT.

A few counts support this clonotype. In DNA form, the CDR3 reads TGTGCCATCCACGCCGCCAGACAGCCGCACGAGCAGTACTTC. Amino acid sequence: CAIHAARQPHEQYF. V usage is TRBV28 and J usage is TRBJ2-7, with D perhaps TRBD1 (5 bases). V shed 10 bases and J shed 5 bases, with 21 bases lying between them. The CDR3 sequence is 14 residues long. Germline CDR1 is MDHEN and CDR2 is SYDVKM.

This clonotype was seen ten or more times. The chain recombines TRBV9 with TRBJ2-5, with D perhaps matching TRBD1 or TRBD2 (5 bases each). Germline loops: CDR1 SGDLS, CDR2 YYNGEE. Trimming left V 3 bases short and J 4 bases short, with 13 bases between. The CDR3 spans 14 residues. As DNA, the CDR3 is TGTGCCAGCAGCGGAGAGAGGGGCGGAGAGACCCAGTACTTC. Its protein product is CASSGERGGETQYF. Filled out from reference TRBV9 and TRBJ2-5, the complete variable domain reads DSGVTQTPKHLITATGQRVTLRCSPRSGDLSVYWYQQSLDQGLQFLIQYYNGEERAKGNILERFSAQQFPDLHSELNLSSLELGDSALYFCASSGERGGETQYFGPGTRLLVL.

This chain connects TRBV2 to TRBJ1-1; perhaps TRBD1 as D (6 bases). Germline V gene lookup returns CDR1 SNHLY and CDR2 FYNNEI. This CDR3 contains 17 residues. Trimming shortened V by 4 bases and J by 1 base, and 19 bases separated the two germline ends. CDR3 bases: TGTGCCAGCAGTGCCCGGGGGCCGGGGTTTGGGAACACTGAAGCTTTCTTT. Its protein product is CASSARGPGFGNTEAFF.

This clonotype was seen ten or more times. This chain uses TRBV7-8 with TRBJ2-3, with 7 bases aligning to TRBD1. Trimming removed 11 bases from V and 3 bases from J; junction bases left unmatched: 14. This CDR3 region has 15 residues. Germline CDR1 and CDR2: SGHVS and FQNEAQ. DNA of the CDR3: TGTGCCGGAACAGGGGACCGTGGACCAACAGATACGCAGTATTTT. It specifies CAGTGDRGPTDTQYF.

This clonotype was counted at least ten times. The CDR3: CASGLVSQSNQPQHF. CDR3 DNA: TGTGCTAGTGGTTTGGTAAGCCAGAGCAATCAGCCCCAGCATTTT. This chain joins TRBV12-5 and TRBJ1-5; D is unresolved. CDR1 and CDR2 (germline): LGHNT, FRNRAP. This CDR3 contains 15 residues. The V and J ends lost 0 bases and 1 base respectively, with 7 bases between them.

On this clonotype: This may arise from a read error, as a much more abundant clone is one base away. The chain is built from TRBV7-6 and TRBJ2-7; the match to TRBD2 covers 11 bases. CDR3 length equals 16 residues. Per the germline V gene, CDR1 is SGHVS and CDR2 is FNYEAQ. The CDR3 nucleotides read TGTCCCAGCAGCTTCCGGGGACTAGCGGCCTCCTACGAGCAGTACTTC. Translated, it gives CPSSFRGLAASYEQYF.

There are many counts of this clonotype. The V gene is TRBV10-3, the J gene TRBJ1-1; no clear D gene. Looked up from germline, CDR1 is ENHRY and CDR2 is SYGVKD. The CDR3 loop spans 12 amino acids. V was trimmed by 3 bases and J by 0 bases, leaving 2 bases between them. The CDR3 loop is CAISDLNTEAFF. The CDR3 DNA follows: TGTGCCATCAGTGATCTGAACACTGAAGCTTTCTTT.

This clonotype has ten or more counts. The chain is built from TRBV29-1 and TRBJ2-5; D call uncertain. Looked up from germline, CDR1 is SQVTM and CDR2 is ANQGSEA. V shed 7 bases and J shed 5 bases, with 23 bases lying between them. The CDR3 has 15 residues. CDR3: CSARNGLVGVETQYF. The DNA of the CDR3 is TGCAGCGCCCGGAACGGGCTGGTTGGCGTGGAGACCCAGTACTTC. Combining the CDR3 with reference TRBV29-1 and TRBJ2-5 gives the whole variable domain SAVISQKPSRDICQRGTSLTIQCQVDSQVTMMFWYRQQPGQSLTLIATANQGSEATYESGFVIDKFPISRPNLTFSTLTVSNMSPEDSSIYLCSARNGLVGVETQYFGPGTRLLVL.

This chain joins TRBV28 and TRBJ1-2, with D uncertain. Trimming stripped 6 bases from V and 8 bases from J, with 22 bases between. The CDR3 is 15 amino acids. In germline, CDR1 is MDHEN, CDR2 SYDVKM. CDR3 in amino acids: CASRLLLDRPRGYTF. In DNA form, the CDR3 reads TGTGCCAGCAGGCTGCTCCTTGATCGGCCCAGGGGCTACACCTTC.

There are many counts of this clonotype. The rearrangement uses TRBV2 and TRBJ1-1; no reliable D call. Germline values: CDR1 SNHLY, CDR2 FYNNEI. V was cut by 4 bases and J by 5 bases, with 8 bases left in between. The CDR3 has 12 residues. CDR3 nucleotide sequence: TGTGCCAGCAGTGTGGCGGTGACTGAAGCTTTCTTT. Its protein is CASSVAVTEAFF.

This clonotype was counted many times. This CDR3 is CASSLGQGPGYTF. CDR3 sequence (DNA): TGTGCCAGCAGCTTAGGGCAGGGGCCTGGCTACACCTTC. J is TRBJ1-2 and V is TRBV13, with D tentatively TRBD1 (6 bases). The V gene lost 0 bases and the J gene lost 7 bases, with 9 bases spanning the gap. In germline, CDR1 is PRHDT, CDR2 FYEKMQ (reference sequence). The CDR3 has 13 residues.

The genes are TRBV12-3 or TRBV12-4 and TRBJ2-1; 11 bases map to TRBD2. The CDR3 totals 16 residues. Losses at the gene ends were 6 bases for V and 4 bases for J; bases not matched to a gene: 8. For the CDR3, the DNA is TGTGCCAGCAGCTATAAGACTAGCGGGACTTACAATGAGCAGTTCTTC. This gives the protein CASSYKTSGTYNEQFF.

This clonotype has ten or more counts. CDR3 nucleotide sequence: TGTGCCGGCTCACTCAATTTGAACACTGAAGCTTTCTTT. It translates to CAGSLNLNTEAFF. The V and J genes are TRBV11-2 and TRBJ1-1; D is undetermined. Trimming pared 11 bases from V and 0 bases from J, leaving 13 bases between. Germline V gene data show CDR1 as SGHAT and CDR2 as FQNNGV. There are 13 residues in the CDR3.

The table lists this clonotype with many counts. This rearrangement joins TRBV6-2 or TRBV6-3 to TRBJ2-7, with a tentative D call TRBD1 (5 bases). Deletions cut 4 bases from V and 5 bases from J, with 9 bases between. CDR1 is MNHEY, CDR2 SVGEGT, per germline. The CDR3 loop spans 12 amino acids. The CDR3 DNA reads TGTGCCAGCAGTTCACCAGGGCACGAGCAGTACTTC. Its translation is CASSSPGHEQYF.

Points on this clonotype: A much larger clone differs from this one at a single base, so this may be a read error. The chain carries TRBV20-1 and TRBJ2-1; 7 nucleotides agree with TRBD2. Germline V gene data show CDR1 as DFQATT and CDR2 as SNEGSKA (reference sequence). The CDR3 is 16 residues long. The chain's CDR3 is CCARDNRLADYNEQFF. CDR3 sequence (DNA): TGCTGTGCTAGAGATAATCGGCTAGCGGACTACAATGAGCAGTTCTTC.

This clonotype was picked up many times. The rearrangement links TRBV4-2 to TRBJ2-7, with 8 bases that match TRBD2. CDR1 is LGHNA and CDR2 is YNFKEQ in the germline V gene. CDR3 size: 14 residues. V lost 1 base to trimming and J lost 4 bases; unmatched junction nucleotides: 3. CDR3 loop: CASSQGRGEYEQYF. The CDR3 DNA follows: TGTGCCAGCAGCCAAGGGCGGGGGGAGTACGAGCAGTACTTC.

The rearrangement joins TRBV29-1 to TRBJ2-5; TRBD1 aligns across 7 bases. Germline V CDR1 and CDR2: SQVTM, ANQGSEA. This CDR3 contains 16 residues. The V segment lost 4 bases and the J segment 1 base; nucleotides outside the gene matches: 12. CDR3 in DNA: TGCAGCGTTGGGCCGACAGGGTTGGGGCTCCAAGAGACCCAGTACTTC. It codes for CSVGPTGLGLQETQYF. Full variable domain (remainder filled in from reference TRBV29-1 and TRBJ2-5): SAVISQKPSRDICQRGTSLTIQCQVDSQVTMMFWYRQQPGQSLTLIATANQGSEATYESGFVIDKFPISRPNLTFSTLTVSNMSPEDSSIYLCSVGPTGLGLQETQYFGPGTRLLVL.

The V call is TRBV28, the J call TRBJ1-2; D unresolved. Germline CDR1 is MDHEN and CDR2 is SYDVKM. Between the trimmed V and J ends, which lost 5 bases and 8 bases, there was a span of 12 bases. This CDR3 is 12 amino acids long. In nucleotides, the CDR3 is TGTGCCAGCAGTGCCTCGACCTGGGGCTACACCTTC. Translating it yields CASSASTWGYTF.

This clonotype has just a few counts. This sequence joins TRBV5-5 and TRBJ2-3, with D possibly matching TRBD2 (6 bases). Germline CDR1 and CDR2: SGHKS and YYEKEE (reference sequence). Trimming pared 2 bases from V and 1 base from J, leaving 14 bases between. The CDR3 is made up of 16 amino acids. The CDR3 sequence is CASSLLAVVRTDTQYF. Here the CDR3 DNA reads TGTGCCAGCAGCTTACTAGCTGTCGTCCGCACAGATACGCAGTATTTT. Drawing the rest from reference TRBV5-5 and TRBJ2-3, the complete variable domain is DAGVTQSPTHLIKTRGQQVTLRCSPISGHKSVSWYQQVLGQGPQFIFQYYEKEERGRGNFPDRFSARQFPNYSSELNVNALLLGDSALYLCASSLLAVVRTDTQYFGPGTRLTVL.

This clonotype has at least ten counts. The V call is TRBV5-6, the J call TRBJ2-6; perhaps TRBD2 as D (6 bases). V was shortened by 2 bases and J by 2 bases, with 8 bases between the two germline ends. Germline V gives CDR1 SGHDT, CDR2 YYEEEE. This CDR3 has 15 amino acids. The CDR3 coding sequence is TGTGCCAGCAGCTTTCGGGGGACTGGGGCCAACGTCCTGACTTTC. This sequence encodes CASSFRGTGANVLTF.

This clonotype was recorded at least ten times. This chain uses TRBV7-6 with TRBJ2-5; D is unresolved. The CDR3 is 13 residues long. The V end lost 5 bases, the J end lost 5 bases, and 12 bases lay between the germline ends. Germline CDR1 SGHVS, CDR2 FNYEAQ. CDR3 in DNA: TGTGCCAGCAGCCCAGCGTATCGGGAGACCCAGTACTTC. It specifies CASSPAYRETQYF.

The chain couples TRBV3-1 to TRBJ2-3; a possible D gene is TRBD2 (6 bases). CDR1 is LGHDT and CDR2 is YNNKEL in the germline V gene (reference sequence). CDR3 size: 16 residues. V was clipped by 1 base and J by 4 bases, with 15 bases between them. The DNA for the CDR3 is TGTGCCAGCAGCCAAGGTCTGCGGGGAGGCTCAGATACGCAGTATTTT. Its protein is CASSQGLRGGSDTQYF.

This clonotype showed up many times. The chain uses TRBV20-1 and TRBJ2-1, with D perhaps TRBD1 or TRBD2 (5 bases each). The CDR3 extends over 15 amino acids. Trimming removed 5 bases at V and 7 bases at J, with 21 bases between. The germline CDR1 and CDR2 sequences are DFQATT and SNEGSKA (reference sequence). CDR3 sequence reads: CSAPLLRGYTNEQFF. CDR3 DNA: TGCAGTGCTCCCCTTCTCCGGGGCTACACAAATGAGCAGTTCTTC.

There are many counts of this clonotype. The chain combines TRBV14 with TRBJ2-1; D gene unclear. CDR1 is SGHDN and CDR2 is FVKESK in the germline V gene. V lost 2 bases to trimming and J lost 7 bases, with 9 bases between them. CDR3 length: 13 residues. This CDR3 is CASSQKGRNEQFF. In DNA, the CDR3 is TGTGCCAGCAGCCAAAAGGGTCGGAATGAGCAGTTCTTC.

This clonotype was seen at least ten times. This chain's CDR3 is CSGGTGNTEAFF. The DNA for the CDR3 is TGCAGCGGGGGGACAGGGAACACTGAAGCTTTCTTT. This rearrangement joins TRBV29-1 to TRBJ1-1; 8 bases fit TRBD1. V shed 7 bases, J shed 1 base, and the junction held 2 bases outside the gene matches. Looked up from germline, CDR1 is SQVTM and CDR2 is ANQGSEA. CDR3 length equals 12 residues.

The chain joins TRBV7-2 to TRBJ2-7, with 7 bases aligning to TRBD1. Trimming removed 3 bases from V and 1 base from J; junction bases left unmatched: 9. The CDR3 totals 16 residues. The germline CDR1 and CDR2 sequences are SGHTA and FQGNSA. CDR3: CASSLLTGTASYEQYF. CDR3 in DNA: TGTGCCAGCAGCTTGCTTACCGGGACAGCGTCCTACGAGCAGTACTTC.

This clonotype was counted many times. The chain has TRBV20-1 and TRBJ2-1; D gene unclear. Per germline, CDR1 DFQATT and CDR2 SNEGSKA (reference sequence). Trimming cost V 5 bases and J 5 bases, with 4 bases left between them. This CDR3 has 10 residues. The CDR3 here is CSAVNNEQFF. Written as DNA, the CDR3 is TGCAGTGCTGTAAACAATGAGCAGTTCTTC.

This clonotype was detected a few times. This chain links TRBV20-1 with TRBJ2-1; 8 bases line up with TRBD2. Germline-derived CDR1 and CDR2 are DFQATT and SNEGSKA (reference sequence). CDR3 length: 14 amino acids. The J segment lost 0 bases and the V segment lost 5 bases, leaving 3 bases of the junction unmatched. The CDR3 nucleotides read TGCAGTGCTTCAGCGGGGGCCTCCTACAATGAGCAGTTCTTC. It yields the protein CSASAGASYNEQFF.

This clonotype occurred a few times. This chain uses TRBV28 with TRBJ1-4, with unresolved D. V lost 5 bases to trimming and J lost 4 bases, with 14 bases between them. In germline, CDR1 is MDHEN, CDR2 SYDVKM. CDR3 size: 15 residues. The CDR3 sequence: CASSIAATVNEKLFF. CDR3 DNA sequence: TGTGCCAGCAGTATAGCCGCCACTGTTAATGAAAAACTGTTTTTT.

This clonotype was seen repeatedly, ten times or more. V usage is TRBV12-3 or TRBV12-4 and J usage is TRBJ1-1; perhaps TRBD1 as D (6 bases). Trimming took off 5 bases at V and 4 bases at J, with 11 bases between the two ends. The CDR3 is 13 residues long. CDR3 region: CASSPDSSTEAFF. The CDR3 bases are TGTGCCAGCAGTCCGGACAGTAGCACTGAAGCTTTCTTT.

The sample holds a few counts of this clonotype. The CDR3 sequence is CACSQDLTTSRRSEQFF. The CDR3 DNA follows: TGTGCCTGCAGCCAAGATCTCACGACTAGCCGTAGGAGTGAGCAGTTCTTC. The chain uses TRBV3-2 and TRBJ2-1; TRBD2 reflects the table's D call only, with no check against the DNA. TRBV3-2 is assigned pseudogene status. This CDR3 spans 17 amino acids.